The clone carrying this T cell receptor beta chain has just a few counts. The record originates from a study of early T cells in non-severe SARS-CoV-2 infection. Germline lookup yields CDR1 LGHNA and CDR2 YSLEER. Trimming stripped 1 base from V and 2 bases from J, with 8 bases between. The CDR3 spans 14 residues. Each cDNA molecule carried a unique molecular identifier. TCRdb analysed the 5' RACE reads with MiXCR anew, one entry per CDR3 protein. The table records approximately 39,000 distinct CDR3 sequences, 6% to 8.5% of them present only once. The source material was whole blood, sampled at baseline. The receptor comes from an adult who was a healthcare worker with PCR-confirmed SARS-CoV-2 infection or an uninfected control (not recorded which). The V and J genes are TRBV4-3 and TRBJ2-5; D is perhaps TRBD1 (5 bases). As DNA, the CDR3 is TGCGCCAGCAGCCAAGTAGGGGCTCAAGAGACCCAGTACTTC. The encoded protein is CASSQVGAQETQYF.